The sequence of this TCR beta chain was determined in a study of T-cell reconstitution after alpha-beta-depleted transplantation in children. The germline V gene encodes CDR1 SEHNR and CDR2 FQNEAQ (reference sequence). Trimming cost V 5 bases and J 5 bases, with 7 bases left between them. The length of the CDR3 is 11 residues. General study findings and limits: Several hundred rapidly expanded clones from non-depleted graft cells reportedly supplied alpha-beta T cells about two months post-transplant. The main origin of T-cell counts and diversity one year after transplant was newly produced T cells.

It was with unique molecular identifiers that the TCRbeta library was prepared. MiXCR was run by TCRdb on the PCR reads, yielding one entry per CDR3 protein. The sample yields about 74,000 distinct CDR3 sequences, roughly 15% seen once. This clonotype was recorded a few times. Its antigen remains unknown. The sample was PBMCs, mostly from graft donor cells, taken 180 days after TCRalphabeta/CD19-depleted stem cell transplant. This chain links TRBV7-9 with TRBJ2-7, with D unresolved. The source is a male patient between 2 and 10 years old who had a stem cell transplant for acute lymphoblastic leukemia, so the T cells may come from the graft donor. CDR3 DNA: TGTGCCAGCAGCCAACTACACGAGCAGTACTTC. It specifies CASSQLHEQYF.